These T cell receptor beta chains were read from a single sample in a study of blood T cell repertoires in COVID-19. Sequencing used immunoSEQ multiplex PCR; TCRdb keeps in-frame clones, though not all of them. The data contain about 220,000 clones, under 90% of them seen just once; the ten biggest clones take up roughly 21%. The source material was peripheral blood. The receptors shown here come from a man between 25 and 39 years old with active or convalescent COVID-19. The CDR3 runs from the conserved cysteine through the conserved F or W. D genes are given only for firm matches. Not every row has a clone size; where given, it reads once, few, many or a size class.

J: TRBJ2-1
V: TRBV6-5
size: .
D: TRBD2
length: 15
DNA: TGTGCCAGCAGTTCCTGGACTAGCCGCTACAATGAGCAGTTCTTC
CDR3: CASSSWTSRYNEQFF

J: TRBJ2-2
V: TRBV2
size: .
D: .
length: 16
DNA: TGTGCCAGCAGTGTCCCCAGGGGCCTGAACACCGGGGAGCTGTTTTTT
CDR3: CASSVPRGLNTGELFF

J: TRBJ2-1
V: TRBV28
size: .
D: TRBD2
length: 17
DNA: TGTGCCAGCAGTCTTGGACTAGCGGGGATTACCTACAATGAGCAGTTCTTC
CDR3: CASSLGLAGITYNEQFF

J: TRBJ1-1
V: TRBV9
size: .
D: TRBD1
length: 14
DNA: TGTGCCAGCAGCGTAAGGACAGGGATATCTGAAGCTTTCTTT
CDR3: CASSVRTGISEAFF

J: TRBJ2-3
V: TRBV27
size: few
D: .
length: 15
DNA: TGTGCCAGCAATCCCTACCCGCAATGGGCGGATACGCAGTATTTT
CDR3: CASNPYPQWADTQYF

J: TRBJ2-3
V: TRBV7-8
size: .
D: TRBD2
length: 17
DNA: TGTGCCAGCAGCCCCTGGACTAGCGGGGCTAGCACAGATACGCAGTATTTT
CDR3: CASSPWTSGASTDTQYF

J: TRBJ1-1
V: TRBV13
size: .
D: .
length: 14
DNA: TGTGCCAGCAGCTCACAGGTAATGAACACTGAAGCTTTCTTT
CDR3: CASSSQVMNTEAFF

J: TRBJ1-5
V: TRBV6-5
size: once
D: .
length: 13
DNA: TGTGCCAGCACCTGGACAGTCAATCAGCCCCAGCATTTT
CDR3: CASTWTVNQPQHF

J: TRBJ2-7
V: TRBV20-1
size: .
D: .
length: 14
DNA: TGCAGTGCTAGTCACGAGTTGATTTCCTACGAGCAGTACTTC
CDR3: CSASHELISYEQYF

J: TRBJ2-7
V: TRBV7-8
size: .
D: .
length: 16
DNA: TGTGCCAGCAGCTTAGAGTGGGGAGAGAGCTCCTACGAGCAGTACTTC
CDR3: CASSLEWGESSYEQYF

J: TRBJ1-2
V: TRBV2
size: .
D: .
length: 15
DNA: TGTGCCAGCAGTTATGGTACAGGGCAGGACTATGGCTACACCTTC
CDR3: CASSYGTGQDYGYTF

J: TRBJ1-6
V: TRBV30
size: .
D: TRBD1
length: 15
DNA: TGTGCCTGGAGTGGCGCCGGGACAGGGAGGTCACCCCTCCACTTT
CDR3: CAWSGAGTGRSPLHF

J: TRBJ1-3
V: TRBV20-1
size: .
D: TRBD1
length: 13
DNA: TGCAGTGCCAGTACAGGGGCTGGAAACACCATATATTTT
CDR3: CSASTGAGNTIYF

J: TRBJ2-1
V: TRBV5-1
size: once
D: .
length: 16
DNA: TGCGCCAGCAGCTTGGCACTAGGGGGGGCCTACAATGAGCAGTTCTTC
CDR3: CASSLALGGAYNEQFF

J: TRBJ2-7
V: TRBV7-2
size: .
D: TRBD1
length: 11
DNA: TGTGCCAGCAGCTTGAGGGGGCCTCAGTACTTC
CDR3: CASSLRGPQYF

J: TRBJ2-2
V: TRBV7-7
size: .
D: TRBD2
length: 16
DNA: TGTGCCAGCAGCTCCCCTAGCGGGGGAAACACCGGGGAGCTGTTTTTT
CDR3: CASSSPSGGNTGELFF

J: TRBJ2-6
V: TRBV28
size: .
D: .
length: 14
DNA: TGTGCCGGGAGAGGGACTTCTGGGGCCAACGTCCTGACTTTC
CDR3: CAGRGTSGANVLTF

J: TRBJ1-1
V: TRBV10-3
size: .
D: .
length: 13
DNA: TGTGCCATCAGTGGGAGACCGAACACTGAAGCTTTCTTT
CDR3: CAISGRPNTEAFF